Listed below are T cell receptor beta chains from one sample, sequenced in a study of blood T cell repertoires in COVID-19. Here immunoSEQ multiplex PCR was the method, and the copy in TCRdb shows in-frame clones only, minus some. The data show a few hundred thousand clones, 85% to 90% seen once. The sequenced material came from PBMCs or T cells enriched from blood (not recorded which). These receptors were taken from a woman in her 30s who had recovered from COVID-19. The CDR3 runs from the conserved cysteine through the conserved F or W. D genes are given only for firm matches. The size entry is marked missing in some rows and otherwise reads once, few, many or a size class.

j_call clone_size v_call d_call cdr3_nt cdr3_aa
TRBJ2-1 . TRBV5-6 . TGTGCCAGCAGCTCCGAACTAAACCGAGCGAGTTACTCCTACAATGAGCAGTTCTTC CASSSELNRASYSYNEQFF
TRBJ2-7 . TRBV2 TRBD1 TGTGCCAGCAGTGAAGCTTGGACAGGGGGCGGCGAGCAGTACTTC CASSEAWTGGGEQYF
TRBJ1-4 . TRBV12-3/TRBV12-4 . TGTGCCAGCAGTCTTCAGGAGGGGGAAAAACTGTTTTTT CASSLQEGEKLFF
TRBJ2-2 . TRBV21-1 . TGTGCCAGCAACCCGGTCGGACGGGGTTGGATACCCGGGGAGCTGTTTTTT CASNPVGRGWIPGELFF
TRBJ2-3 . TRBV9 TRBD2 TGTGCCAGCAGCGTAGATTTGGCGGGAGCGAGCACAGATACGCAGTATTTT CASSVDLAGASTDTQYF
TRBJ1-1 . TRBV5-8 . TGTGCCAGCACTCCGAGCGGGGTTAGCACTGAAGCTTTCTTT CASTPSGVSTEAFF
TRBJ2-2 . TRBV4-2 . TGTGCCAGCTTACCGACTGCGAGGACCGGGGAGCTGTTTTTT CASLPTARTGELFF
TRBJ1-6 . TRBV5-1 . TGCGCCAGCAGTTCTCATCCAGACAGACCCAATAATTCACCCCTCCACTTT CASSSHPDRPNNSPLHF
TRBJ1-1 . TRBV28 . TGTGCCAGCAGTCGTGGGGGGGAGGTGAACACTGAAGCTTTCTTT CASSRGGEVNTEAFF
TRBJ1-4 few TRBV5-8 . TGTGCCAGCAGCTTGACAGGTGAAAAACTGTTTTTT CASSLTGEKLFF
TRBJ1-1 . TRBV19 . TGTGCCAGTATTAAAGGCGGGGGGAACACTGAAGCTTTCTTT CASIKGGGNTEAFF
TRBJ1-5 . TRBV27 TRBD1 TGTGCCAGCAGACGGACAGGGGGCATCAATCAGCCCCAGCATTTT CASRRTGGINQPQHF
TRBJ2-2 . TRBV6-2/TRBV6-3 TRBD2 TGTGCCAGCAGTAGAACCCCCGGGACTAGCACCGGGGAGCTGTTTTTT CASSRTPGTSTGELFF
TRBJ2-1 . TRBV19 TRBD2 TGTGCCAGTAGTATAAGGCCCCTAGCGGGGAACAATGAGCAGTTCTTC CASSIRPLAGNNEQFF
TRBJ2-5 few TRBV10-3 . TGTGCCATCAGTGAGTCCCGGGTTCAAGAGACCCAGTACTTC CAISESRVQETQYF
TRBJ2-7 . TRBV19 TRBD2 TGTGCCAGTAGTTTCGGTCCAGCGGGAGGCAACGAGCAGTACTTC CASSFGPAGGNEQYF
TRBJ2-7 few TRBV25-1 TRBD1 TGTGCCAGCAGTGCCAGGGGGCCAACTTCCTACGAGCAGTACTTC CASSARGPTSYEQYF
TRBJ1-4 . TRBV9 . TGTGCCAGCAGCGTATCCCCCTCCTTGGCTGAAAAACTGTTTTTT CASSVSPSLAEKLFF
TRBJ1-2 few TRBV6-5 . TGTGCCAGCAGTTACGGGGACATGTCCGCCGGCTACACCTTC CASSYGDMSAGYTF
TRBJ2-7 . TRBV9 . TGTGCCAGCAGCGTAGGGGAGACCTACGAGCAGTACTTC CASSVGETYEQYF
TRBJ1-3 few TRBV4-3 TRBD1 TGCGCCAGCAGCCAAGAAGGGACAGGTGGAAACACCATATATTTT CASSQEGTGGNTIYF
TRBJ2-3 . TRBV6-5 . TGTGCCAGCAGTTATGATCAGTTTGAGGTTTCAGATACGCAGTATTTT CASSYDQFEVSDTQYF
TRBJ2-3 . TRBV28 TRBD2 TGTGCCAGCAGTTTGATCGGGACTAGCGGGAGTAAAACAGATACGCAGTATTTT CASSLIGTSGSKTDTQYF
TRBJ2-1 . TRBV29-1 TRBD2 TGCAGCGTTGAAGATCTTATGGCGGGAGAGGGGTATGAGCAGTTCTTC CSVEDLMAGEGYEQFF
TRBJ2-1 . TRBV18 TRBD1 TGTGCCAGCGGACAGGGGTCGGGGCAGTTCTTC CASGQGSGQFF
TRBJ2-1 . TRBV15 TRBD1 TGTGCCACCAGCAGGACAGGGTTATTCCGAGCCTTCGATGAGCAGTTCTTC CATSRTGLFRAFDEQFF
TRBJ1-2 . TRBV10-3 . TGTGCCATCAGTGACGCGGCCAGGGCGAGAGGCTACACCTTC CAISDAARARGYTF
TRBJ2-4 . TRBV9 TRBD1 TGTGCCAGCAGCCCCCGTGGCAGGGGGTTAGCCAAAAACATTCAGTACTTC CASSPRGRGLAKNIQYF
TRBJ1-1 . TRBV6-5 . TGTGCCAGCAGGGGGGGTGGAGGATTGAGCACTGAAGCTTTCTTT CASRGGGGLSTEAFF
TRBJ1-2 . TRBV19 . TGTGCCAGTAGTATCCGCCCCAGGGGAGTTAGCTATGGCTACACCTTC CASSIRPRGVSYGYTF
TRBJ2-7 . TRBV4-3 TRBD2 TGCGCCAGCAGCCCCAGGACTAGCGGGAGGTTCGACTACGAGCAGTACTTC CASSPRTSGRFDYEQYF
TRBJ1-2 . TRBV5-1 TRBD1 TGCGCCAGCAGCCCGGACAGGGATGGCTACACCTTC CASSPDRDGYTF
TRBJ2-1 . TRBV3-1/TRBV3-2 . TGTGCCAGCAGCCAAGATCGGAATGAGCAGTTCTTC CASSQDRNEQFF
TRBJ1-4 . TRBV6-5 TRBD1 TGTGCCAGCAGTTACGCTCACGGGACAGGGCATGAAAAACTGTTTTTT CASSYAHGTGHEKLFF
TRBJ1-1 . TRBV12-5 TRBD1 TGTGCTAGTGGGATGACAGGGAGCACTGAAGCTTTCTTT CASGMTGSTEAFF
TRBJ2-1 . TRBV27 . TGTGCCAGCAGTTCGTGGTCAGACTACAATGAGCAGTTCTTC CASSSWSDYNEQFF
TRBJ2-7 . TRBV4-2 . TGTGCCAGCAGCCAAGGTGAGACTAGGGGAGAGCAGTACTTC CASSQGETRGEQYF
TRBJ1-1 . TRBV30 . TGTGCCTGGGAGGGAGGGACTGAAGCTTTCTTT CAWEGGTEAFF
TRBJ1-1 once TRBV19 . TGTGCCAGTAGCATGGGGCGGGGCAGGCCCATGAACACTGAAGCTTTCTTT CASSMGRGRPMNTEAFF
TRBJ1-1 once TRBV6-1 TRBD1 TGTGCCAGCAGTGAGGACAGGGGGCCAGGGCTTAACACTGAAGCTTTCTTT CASSEDRGPGLNTEAFF
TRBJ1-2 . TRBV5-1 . TGCGCCAGCAGCCGAGACAGCTATGGCTACACCTTC CASSRDSYGYTF
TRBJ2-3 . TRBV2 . TGTGCCAGCAGTGAAGCTTGGGAGACAGATACGCAGTATTTT CASSEAWETDTQYF
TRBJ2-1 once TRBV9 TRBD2 TGTGCCAGCAGCGAGGGGCGGGTAGCGGGGCCCTACAATGAGCAGTTCTTC CASSEGRVAGPYNEQFF
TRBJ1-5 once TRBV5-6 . TGTGCCAGCAGCTTGAGCGGCGTTCAGCCCCAGCATTTT CASSLSGVQPQHF
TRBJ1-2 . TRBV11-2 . TGTGCCAGCACCCTACAGGGTGAATATGGCTACACCTTC CASTLQGEYGYTF
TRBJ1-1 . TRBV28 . TGTGCCAGCGGACTTAGGACGGATTACACTGAAGCTTTCTTT CASGLRTDYTEAFF
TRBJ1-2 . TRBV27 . TGTGCCAGCAGTTTAATGACCGGGAACGGCTACACCTTC CASSLMTGNGYTF
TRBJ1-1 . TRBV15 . TGTGCCACCAGCAGAGATCTTAGCGGATACACTGAAGCTTTCTTT CATSRDLSGYTEAFF
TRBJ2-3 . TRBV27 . TGTGCCAGCAGTCCCCGGGGGGCACGAAGCACAGATACGCAGTATTTT CASSPRGARSTDTQYF
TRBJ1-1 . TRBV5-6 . TGTGCCAGCAGCTTGGGAGTTAGGGGGGCTTTCTTT CASSLGVRGAFF
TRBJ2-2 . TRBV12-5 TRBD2 TGTGCTAGTGGTTACCACTTTAGCGGGAGGGCCGATAGGGAGCTGTTTTTT CASGYHFSGRADRELFF
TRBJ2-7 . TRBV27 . TGTGCCAGCAGTTCTCCGACAGGTACCTACGAGCAGTACTTC CASSSPTGTYEQYF
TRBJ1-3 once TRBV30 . TGTGCCTGGAGCGAGGAAGACTCTGGAAACACCATATATTTT CAWSEEDSGNTIYF
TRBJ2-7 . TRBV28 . TGTGCCAGCAGTTCTGGACCGGCGGGAAGATACCACGAGCAGTACTTC CASSSGPAGRYHEQYF
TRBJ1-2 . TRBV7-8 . TGTGCCAGCAGCCCCACCACCGCCAGCTATGGCTACACCTTC CASSPTTASYGYTF
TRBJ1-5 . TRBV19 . TGTGCCAGTAGTATAGTAGGGGGGGGCTATAGCAATCAGCCCCAGCATTTT CASSIVGGGYSNQPQHF
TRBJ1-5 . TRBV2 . TGTGCCAGCAAGGGAGATCAGCCCCAGCATTTT CASKGDQPQHF
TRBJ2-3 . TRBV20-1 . TGCAGTGCTAGCCCAGGGGATACGCAGTATTTT CSASPGDTQYF
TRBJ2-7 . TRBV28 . TGTGCCAGCCGCGACCCAGGGGTGGGGGAGCAGTACTTC CASRDPGVGEQYF